The subject of this entry is one T cell receptor (beta chain). TCRdb re-called the RT-PCR reads through MiXCR, storing one row per CDR3 protein. Of under 800,000 distinct CDR3 sequences detected, over 11% appear once; the ten largest clones hold 5.5% to 7%. V shed 0 bases and J shed 3 bases, with 11 bases lying between them. The CDR3 consists of 14 residues. Germline CDR1 SQVTM, CDR2 ANQGSEA. The source of the sample is a study of response to subunit inactivated influenza vaccine. This sample comprised PBMCs from blood, obtained about 14 days before vaccination. V gene TRBV29-1 combines with J gene TRBJ2-5; D not certain. The sequence was obtained from a man aged 45-60 years who received an inactivated influenza vaccine. The CDR3 spells CSVEDYAEKETQYF. The CDR3 coding sequence is TGCAGCGTTGAAGATTACGCAGAGAAAGAGACCCAGTACTTC.